This TCR beta chain came from a study of cytomegalovirus exposure and HLA in healthy donors. Turning to the study itself: An early release of data contained roughly 90 million unique TCRs, which came from HLA-typed donors.

While unrecorded immune exposures were likely, the donors were nominally healthy when sampled. 13 Jbeta primers and 60 Vbeta primers were used for the PCR. Libraries were prepared by immunoSEQ multiplex PCR; TCRdb keeps only in-frame clonotypes and omits some of them. This sample has 160,000 or so clones, with around 79% found just once. Trimming took 6 bases from V and 5 from J; bases not matched to a gene: 9. CDR1 is MNHNS, CDR2 SASEGT, per germline. This CDR3 has 14 residues. The genes are TRBV6-1 and TRBJ2-7; 8 bases fit TRBD1. The receptor comes from a woman aged 40 to 49 in good health and CMV-seronegative. Sample: PBMCs. CDR3 nucleotides: TGTGCCAGCAGGTTAAACAGGGGGAGAGACGAGCAGTACTTC. Its translation: CASRLNRGRDEQYF.